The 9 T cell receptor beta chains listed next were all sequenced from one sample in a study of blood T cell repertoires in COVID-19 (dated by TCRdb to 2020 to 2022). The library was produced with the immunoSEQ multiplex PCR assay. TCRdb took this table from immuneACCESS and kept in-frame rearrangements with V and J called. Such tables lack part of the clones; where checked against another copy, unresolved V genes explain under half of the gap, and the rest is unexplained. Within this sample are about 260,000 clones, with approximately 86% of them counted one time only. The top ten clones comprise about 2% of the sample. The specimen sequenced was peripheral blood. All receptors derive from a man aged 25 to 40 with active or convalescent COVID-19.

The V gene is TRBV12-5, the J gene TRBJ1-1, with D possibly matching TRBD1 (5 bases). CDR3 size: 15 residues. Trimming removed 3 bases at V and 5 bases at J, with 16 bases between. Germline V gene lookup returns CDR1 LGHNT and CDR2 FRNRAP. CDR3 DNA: TGTGCTAGTGGTTTTTCTCGTGCGGGGGGGACTGAAGCTTTCTTT. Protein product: CASGFSRAGGTEAFF.

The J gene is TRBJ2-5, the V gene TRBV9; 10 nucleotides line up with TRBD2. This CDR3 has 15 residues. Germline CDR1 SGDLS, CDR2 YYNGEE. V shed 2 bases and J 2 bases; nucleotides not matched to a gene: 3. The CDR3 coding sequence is TGTGCCAGCAGCGTCGGGACTAGCGAACAAGAGACCCAGTACTTC. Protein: CASSVGTSEQETQYF.

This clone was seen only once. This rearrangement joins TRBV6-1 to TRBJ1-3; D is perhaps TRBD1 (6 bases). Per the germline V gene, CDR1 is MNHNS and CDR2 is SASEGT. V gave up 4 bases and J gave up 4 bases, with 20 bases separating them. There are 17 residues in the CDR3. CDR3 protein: CASSAGRGHAVGNTIYF. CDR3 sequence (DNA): TGTGCCAGCAGTGCAGGCAGGGGCCACGCCGTAGGAAACACCATATATTTT.

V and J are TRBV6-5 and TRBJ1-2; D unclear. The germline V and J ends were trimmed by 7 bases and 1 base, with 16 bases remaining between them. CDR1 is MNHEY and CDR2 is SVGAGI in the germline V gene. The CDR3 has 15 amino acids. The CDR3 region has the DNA TGTGCCAGCACCCGACTCCCGCCCCTTAACTATGGCTACACCTTC. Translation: CASTRLPPLNYGYTF.

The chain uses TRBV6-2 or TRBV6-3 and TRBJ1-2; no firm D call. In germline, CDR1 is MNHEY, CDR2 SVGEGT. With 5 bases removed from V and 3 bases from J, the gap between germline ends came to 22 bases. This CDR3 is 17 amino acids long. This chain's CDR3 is CASSDPNPSLGHYGYTF. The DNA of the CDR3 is TGTGCCAGCAGTGACCCTAACCCCTCGCTGGGCCACTATGGCTACACCTTC.

The CDR3 spells CASSVWTGGAEQFF. In nucleotides, the CDR3 is TGCGCCAGCAGCGTATGGACAGGGGGTGCTGAGCAGTTCTTC. The gene calls are TRBV5-1 and TRBJ2-1, with 10 bases fitting TRBD1. This CDR3 spans 14 amino acids. From germline, CDR1 is SGHRS and CDR2 YFSETQ. Losses at the gene ends were 4 bases for V and 9 bases for J; bases not matched to a gene: 7.

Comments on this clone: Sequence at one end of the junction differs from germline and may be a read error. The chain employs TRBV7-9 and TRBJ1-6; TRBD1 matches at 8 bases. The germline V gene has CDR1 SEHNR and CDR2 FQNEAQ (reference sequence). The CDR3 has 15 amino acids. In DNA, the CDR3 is TGTGCCAGCAGCGTAGCTGGACAGGGCGTTTCACCCCTCCACTTT. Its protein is CASSVAGQGVSPLHF.

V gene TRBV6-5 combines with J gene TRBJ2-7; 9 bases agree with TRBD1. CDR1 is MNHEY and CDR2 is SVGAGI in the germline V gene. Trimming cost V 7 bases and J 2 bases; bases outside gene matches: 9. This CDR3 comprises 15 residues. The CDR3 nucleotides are TGTGCCAGCACGGGACAGGGCCTACCTACCTACGAGCAGTACTTC. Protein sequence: CASTGQGLPTYEQYF.

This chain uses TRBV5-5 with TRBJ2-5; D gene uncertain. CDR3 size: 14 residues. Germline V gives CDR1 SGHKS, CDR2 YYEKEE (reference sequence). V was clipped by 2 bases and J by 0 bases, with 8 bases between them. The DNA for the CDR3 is TGTGCCAGCAGCTTACAGCCGTACCAAGAGACCCAGTACTTC. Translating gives CASSLQPYQETQYF.